This T cell receptor beta chain originates from a study of cytomegalovirus exposure and HLA in healthy donors. Overall study context: Around 180 million T cells yielded 120 million or so unique TCR beta sequences, as an earlier analysis found.

Use of 60 Vbeta and 13 Jbeta primers characterized the PCR. Using immunoSEQ multiplex PCR, the repertoire was profiled, and TCRdb retains in-frame clones only, with some absent. The sample holds about 120,000 clones, about 80% seen once. Notes on this clone: What it binds is unknown.

The study's findings and limits: In vitro, three CMV-associated chains proved specific for CMV antigens. Some V segments, TRBV6-2 and TRBV6-3 among them, were indistinguishable and were therefore excluded. An apparent linkage of common viral pathogens to several of the most significant clusters emerged in a later analysis.

Germline lookup yields CDR1 GTSNPN and CDR2 SVGIG (reference sequence). The V end was cut by 8 bases, the J end by 0 bases, with 13 bases between. CDR3 size: 13 residues. The rearrangement uses TRBV30 and TRBJ1-1; D is uncertain. The source is a female donor in good health and CMV-seropositive. Sequences were obtained from PBMCs. The CDR3 DNA reads TGTGCCGCTGGTCGGCGGTTGAACACTGAAGCTTTCTTT. It specifies CAAGRRLNTEAFF.